This entry concerns a single T cell receptor beta chain. Its target is unknown. The PCR contained 60 Vbeta and 13 Jbeta primers. Libraries were prepared by immunoSEQ multiplex PCR; TCRdb keeps only in-frame clonotypes and omits some of them. The sample lists around 150,000 clones, roughly 80% occurring once. These data belong to a study of cytomegalovirus exposure and HLA in healthy donors. Trimming shortened V by 2 bases and J by 1 base, and 14 bases separated the two germline ends. This CDR3 is 16 amino acids long. Germline V CDR1 and CDR2: SGHTA, FQGNSA. The donors (healthy individuals) were bone marrow donors. General study points: Another analysis was done later, and it associated around 16,000 TCR beta sequences with HLA alleles at 0.05 false discovery rate.

The receptor comes from a human donor in good health. Sequences were obtained from PBMCs. The chain links TRBV7-2 to TRBJ1-1; perhaps TRBD1 as D (6 bases). The CDR3 sequence is CASSLTRTGWNTEAFF. CDR3 DNA: TGTGCCAGCAGCTTAACCCGAACAGGGTGGAACACTGAAGCTTTCTTT.